The clone carrying this T cell receptor beta chain was recorded only once. Adults between roughly 18 and 89 years of age took part from 24 US areas. Cohorts were assigned according to the clinical history that participants reported. The data are from a study of blood T cell repertoires in COVID-19. Sequenced by immunoSEQ multiplex PCR; TCRdb stores in-frame clones only, minus some. The sample has fewer than 350,000 clones, 75% to 90% seen once. The CDR3 covers 15 residues. Deletions cut 2 bases from V and 5 bases from J, with 13 bases between. The germline CDR1 and CDR2 sequences are SGHRS and YFSETQ. The TCR was taken from a woman between 50 and 59 years old who had recovered from COVID-19. Sequenced: PBMCs or T cells enriched from blood (not recorded which). The V and J genes are TRBV5-1 and TRBJ1-4, with D uncertain. This CDR3 is CASSFSSVPNEKLFF. In DNA form, the CDR3 reads TGCGCCAGCAGCTTCTCCTCCGTTCCCAATGAAAAACTGTTTTTT.